The next 2 T cell receptor beta chains were all read from a single sample in a study of Tregs in tolerant kidney transplant recipients. The repertoire was sequenced with immunoSEQ multiplex PCR; TCRdb's copy has only in-frame clones and lacks some. Of about 50,000 clones in the sample, about 92% were seen once. Recipients received nonmyeloablative bone marrow transplants from related graft donors, with transient mixed chimerism. This sample comprised CD8+ T cells from blood (PBMCs), obtained 12 months after the transplant. The receptors originated from a human patient who received a combined kidney and bone marrow transplant. The graft donor may have given rise to some T cells.

The J gene is TRBJ1-1, the V gene TRBV18; D call uncertain. Germline-derived CDR1 and CDR2 are KGHSH and LQKENI. Trimming removed 3 bases from V and 1 base from J, with 6 bases in between. This CDR3 has 13 amino acids. The CDR3 region is CASSPSGNTEAFF. CDR3 nucleotide sequence: TGTGCCAGCTCACCCTCAGGGAACACTGAAGCTTTCTTT. Full variable domain (outside the CDR3, taken from reference TRBV18 and TRBJ1-1): NAGVMQNPRHLVRRRGQEARLRCSPMKGHSHVYWYRQLPEEGLKFMVYLQKENIIDESGMPKERFSAEFPKEGPSILRIQQVVRGDSAAYFCASSPSGNTEAFFGQGTRLTVV.

This rearrangement joins TRBV14 to TRBJ2-7; 11 bases fit TRBD2. The germline CDR1 and CDR2 sequences are SGHDN and FVKESK. V dropped 0 bases and J dropped 0; count of bases not matched to a gene: 4. CDR3 size: 17 residues. The CDR3 DNA is TGTGCCAGCAGCCAAGAATGGCTAGCGGGGGGCTCCTACGAGCAGTACTTC. This codes for CASSQEWLAGGSYEQYF. The full variable domain, rest sourced from reference TRBV14 and TRBJ2-7, is EAGVTQFPSHSVIEKGQTVTLRCDPISGHDNLYWYRRVMGKEIKFLLHFVKESKQDESGMPNNRFLAERTGGTYSTLKVQPAELEDSGVYFCASSQEWLAGGSYEQYFGPGTRLTVT.